The 9 T cell receptor beta chains given below trace back to one sample, sequenced in a study of beta chain features in type 1 diabetes. General study results and limits: Shortening that was moderate but significant affected the TCRB CDR3s of Type 1 diabetes patients in all four CD4+ subsets.

No antigens are known for them. Expressed TCRB transcripts were sequenced after all isolated RNA was converted to cDNA. The table came from immunoSEQ multiplex PCR; TCRdb's copy has only in-frame clones and leaves some out. Of 95,000 to 150,000 clones listed, about a sixth were seen once; the top ten hold about 2.1%. What was sequenced was central memory CD4+ T cells from blood. The receptors were sampled from a man aged 30 to 45 with type 1 diabetes.

Ten or more counts support this clone. This chain connects TRBV7-2 to TRBJ2-5; D unclear. Per germline, CDR1 SGHTA and CDR2 FQGNSA. The CDR3 runs to 12 residues. V dropped 5 bases and J dropped 5 bases, with 9 bases sitting between them. The CDR3 reads CASSTARETQYF. The CDR3 DNA sequence: TGTGCCAGCAGCACGGCGAGGGAGACCCAGTACTTC. The complete variable domain, with remaining parts taken from reference TRBV7-2 and TRBJ2-5, reads GAGVSQSPSNKVTEKGKDVELRCDPISGHTALYWYRQSLGQGLEFLIYFQGNSAPDKSGLPSDRFSAERTGGSVSTLTIQRTQQEDSAVYLCASSTARETQYFGPGTRLLVL.

The V call is TRBV16, the J call TRBJ2-7, with D hard to call. From germline, CDR1 is KGHSY and CDR2 FQNENV. The CDR3 has 12 amino acids. V dropped 3 bases and J dropped 6 bases, with 9 bases sitting between them. The CDR3 DNA is TGTGCCAGCAGCCATTTTCAGAGCGAGCAGTACTTC. Translated, it gives CASSHFQSEQYF.

The chain couples TRBV7-3 to TRBJ2-2, with D uncertain. With 5 bases removed from V and 2 bases from J, the gap between germline ends came to 9 bases. The CDR3 has 14 amino acids. CDR1 is SGHTA and CDR2 is FQGTGA in the germline V gene. The CDR3 loop reads CASSPNTNTGELFF. The CDR3, as DNA: TGTGCCAGCAGCCCTAACACTAACACCGGGGAGCTGTTTTTT.

The rearrangement uses TRBV14 and TRBJ2-1, with TRBD2 matching 9 bases. The ends lost 2 bases at V and 4 bases at J; junction bases unmatched: 9. The CDR3 has 17 amino acids. The germline V gene encodes CDR1 SGHDN and CDR2 FVKESK. This CDR3 is CASSQRRVAGVYNEQFF. DNA for the CDR3: TGTGCCAGCAGCCAACGCCGGGTAGCGGGGGTGTACAATGAGCAGTTCTTC.

In its sample, this clone was seen a few times. The chain combines TRBV7-2 with TRBJ1-3; D call uncertain. V was shortened by 3 bases and J by 4 bases, with 4 bases between the two germline ends. Germline-derived CDR1 and CDR2 are SGHTA and FQGNSA. The CDR3 spans 12 residues. As DNA, the CDR3 is TGTGCCAGCAGCTTCAGGGGAAACACCATATATTTT. This gives the protein CASSFRGNTIYF.

The chain links TRBV12-2 to TRBJ1-5. TRBV12-2 is a recognized pseudogene. The CDR3 runs 17 residues. The CDR3 DNA reads TGTGCAAGTCGCTTAGACGGGCAGCTGAAGGGCAATCAGCCCCAGCATTTT. Its protein product is CASRLDGQLKGNQPQHF.

This clone occurred a few times. The V call is TRBV4-2, the J call TRBJ2-1, with a possible D match to TRBD2 (6 bases). The germline CDR1 and CDR2 sequences are LGHNA and YNFKEQ. The V and J ends lost 0 bases and 3 bases respectively, with 18 bases between them. There are 18 residues in the CDR3. The CDR3 DNA follows: TGTGCCAGCAGCCAAGATCGGTTATTTCGGGGGAACTACAATGAGCAGTTCTTC. As protein: CASSQDRLFRGNYNEQFF.

The V and J genes are TRBV27 and TRBJ1-5, with 10 bases lining up with TRBD1. The CDR3 runs to 15 residues. Trimming at V came to 5 bases and at J to 6 bases, leaving 7 bases not matched to a gene. From germline, CDR1 is MNHEY and CDR2 SMNVEV (reference sequence). The DNA for the CDR3 is TGTGCCAGCAGTCCACGACAGGGGGCAATTCAGCCCCAGCATTTT. It translates to CASSPRQGAIQPQHF.

There are a few counts of this clone. The V call is TRBV2, the J call TRBJ2-7, with 12 bases fitting TRBD2. V lost 4 bases and J lost 6; bases outside the gene matches: 4. This CDR3 region has 14 residues. In germline, CDR1 is SNHLY, CDR2 FYNNEI. The CDR3 DNA reads TGTGCCAGCAGTGCCGGACTAGCGGGACTCGAGCAGTACTTC. Its protein is CASSAGLAGLEQYF.